Below, 11 T cell receptor beta chains from the same sample are listed, as sequenced in a study of cytomegalovirus exposure and HLA in healthy donors. PCR amplification relied on 60 Vbeta primers (plus 13 Jbeta primers). Profiled with immunoSEQ multiplex PCR; TCRdb holds only in-frame clones, not every one. The sample lists fewer than 200,000 clones, around 80% occurring once. The specimen was PBMCs. The receptors come from a young woman in good health and CMV-seropositive.

V usage is TRBV15 and J usage is TRBJ1-3; the D gene is possibly TRBD1 (6 bases). V was cut by 3 bases and J by 1 base, with 10 bases left in between. Germline CDR1 is LNHNV and CDR2 is YYDKDF (reference sequence). This CDR3 is 15 amino acids long. The CDR3 DNA is TGTGCCACCAGCAGGGGGGCATCATCTGGAAACACCATATATTTT. Translated, it gives CATSRGASSGNTIYF.

The chain carries TRBV6-5 and TRBJ1-6; a weak D match, TRBD1 (5 bases). The germline CDR1 and CDR2 sequences are MNHEY and SVGAGI. The germline V and J ends were trimmed by 0 bases and 7 bases, with 13 bases remaining between them. The CDR3 covers 16 residues. The CDR3 loop reads CASSYSGQGFNSPLHF. CDR3 bases: TGTGCCAGCAGTTACTCAGGTCAGGGTTTCAATTCACCCCTCCACTTT.

The rearrangement uses TRBV19 and TRBJ1-4; 11 bases align to TRBD1. Germline CDR1 reads LNHDA; CDR2 reads SQIVND (reference sequence). V trimming: 10 bases; J trimming: 4 bases; junction bases outside the gene matches: 20. This CDR3 spans 19 amino acids. This chain's CDR3 is CATGWTGGPRAGNNEKLFF. The CDR3 nucleotides are TGTGCCACCGGGTGGACAGGGGGCCCACGAGCAGGGAATAATGAAAAACTGTTTTTT.

This clone was observed a handful of times. This sequence joins TRBV7-8 and TRBJ2-1; 11 positions agree with TRBD2. V dropped 2 bases and J dropped 9; count of bases not matched to a gene: 15. The CDR3 is 18 amino acids. The V gene's germline CDR1 is SGHVS and CDR2 FQNEAQ. CDR3 bases: TGTGCCAGCAGCTTACCCCCTCGACTAGCGGGGATTGGTGGTGAGCAGTTCTTC. Translated: CASSLPPRLAGIGGEQFF.

Details on this clone: Other DNA sequences within the sample encode an identical CDR3. This sequence joins TRBV7-2 and TRBJ2-5; 9 nucleotides agree with TRBD2. Losses at the gene ends were 3 bases for V and 5 bases for J; bases not matched to a gene: 7. Germline assignment: CDR1 SGHTA and CDR2 FQGNSA. CDR3 length equals 15 residues. The CDR3 spells CASSFRRGGGETQYF. The CDR3 DNA reads as TGTGCCAGCAGCTTTCGGCGGGGGGGCGGGGAGACCCAGTACTTC.

This sequence joins TRBV25-1 and TRBJ2-7; D gene unclear. CDR1 is MGHDK, CDR2 SYGVNS, per germline. Trimming removed 2 bases at V and 3 bases at J, with 11 bases between. The CDR3 runs to 14 residues. CDR3: CASSERSHGYEQYF. DNA of the CDR3: TGTGCCAGCAGTGAACGGTCCCACGGCTACGAGCAGTACTTC.

This clone has a single count. The V gene is TRBV7-8, the J gene TRBJ1-5; D not certain. Germline-derived CDR1 and CDR2 are SGHVS and FQNEAQ. The CDR3 loop spans 18 amino acids. Trimming shortened V by 5 bases and J by 0 bases, and 20 bases separated the two germline ends. Written as DNA, the CDR3 is TGTGCCAGCAGCCCTCGGGGATCAGTTCTATATAGCAATCAGCCCCAGCATTTT. Translation: CASSPRGSVLYSNQPQHF. The full variable domain, with the rest looked up from reference TRBV7-8 and TRBJ1-5, is GAGVSQSPRYKVAKRGQDVALRCDPISGHVSLFWYQQALGQGPEFLTYFQNEAQLDKSGLPSDRFFAERPEGSVSTLKIQRTQQEDSAVYLCASSPRGSVLYSNQPQHFGDGTRLSIL.

V is TRBV28 and J is TRBJ1-5; D call uncertain. Looked up from germline, CDR1 is MDHEN and CDR2 is SYDVKM. V lost 6 bases, J lost 4 bases, and 4 bases lay in between. The CDR3 totals 11 residues. The CDR3 coding sequence is TGTGCCAGCAGCCTTAATCAGCCCCAGCATTTT. Translation: CASSLNQPQHF.

V gene TRBV6-6 combines with J gene TRBJ2-1; tentatively, D is TRBD2 (6 bases). The CDR3 is 12 residues long. V was trimmed by 6 bases and J by 8 bases, leaving 11 bases between them. CDR1 and CDR2 from the germline V gene are MNHNY and SVGAGI (reference sequence). CDR3 DNA: TGTGCCAGCAGCCCGGGGGACTATGAGCAGTTCTTC. This codes for CASSPGDYEQFF.

This sequence joins TRBV5-1 and TRBJ2-1, with 10 bases lining up with TRBD2. V lost 0 bases to trimming and J lost 8 bases; unmatched junction nucleotides: 8. Germline V gene data show CDR1 as SGHRS and CDR2 as YFSETQ. The CDR3 is made up of 16 amino acids. The CDR3 region has the DNA TGCGCCAGCAGCTTGGCTAGCGGGGGAGGGGGCTATGAGCAGTTCTTC. Amino acid sequence: CASSLASGGGGYEQFF. Full variable domain (outside the CDR3, taken from reference TRBV5-1 and TRBJ2-1): KAGVTQTPRYLIKTRGQQVTLSCSPISGHRSVSWYQQTPGQGLQFLFEYFSETQRNKGNFPGRFSGRQFSNSRSEMNVSTLELGDSALYLCASSLASGGGGYEQFFGPGTRLTVL.

The chain recombines TRBV9 with TRBJ2-7; a possible D gene is TRBD1 (8 bases). V lost 0 bases, J lost 2 bases, and 12 bases lay in between. The CDR3 is 15 amino acids. The germline gives CDR1 SGDLS, CDR2 YYNGEE. The CDR3 DNA is TGTGCCAGCAGCGTAGAAGCGGGACAGGCCTACGAGCAGTACTTC. Translated: CASSVEAGQAYEQYF.